This entry concerns a single TCR beta chain. Its antigen is not yet known. No base-level quality is on record; no much larger clone is a single base apart. Moderately to severely active disease, a Clinical Activity Score of at least 3, a NOSPECS grade of at least 4, and a duration under 3 months were present in ophthalmopathy patients. Any patient with an uncontrolled infection, another autoimmune disease, pregnancy or lactation was excluded. Clinical symptoms, serum thyroxine and TRAb, thyroid ultrasound, and orbital computed tomography formed the basis for the diagnoses. PBMCs were separated from roughly 9.6 ml of fresh peripheral blood using Ficoll-Paque density gradient centrifugation. Total RNA was extracted using Trizol reagent, and RNA quality was assessed on an Agilent 2100 Bioanalyzer. The data belong to a study of T cells in Graves' hyperthyroidism and ophthalmopathy (dated by TCRdb to the late 2010s). About the full investigation: Peripheral blood samples were taken at the time of initial diagnosis, prior to any treatment. The approximately 100 discovery patients were divided at random into training and test sets in a 7:3 ratio. Prospective prediction of ophthalmopathy was tested in an independent validation cohort of fewer than 20 hyperthyroidism patients and 17 patients who later progressed to ophthalmopathy. The study also compared thyroid tissue and blood T-cell repertoires from about six Graves' hyperthyroidism patients. Once sampling was done, hyperthyroidism patients were given methimazole at a starting dose of 30 mg daily, whereas ophthalmopathy patients were given high-dose intravenous methylprednisolone. The paper reports TCR Vbeta CDR3 sequencing of roughly 140 peripheral blood samples: 43 ophthalmopathy, 75 to 80 hyperthyroidism and approximately 17 progressor patients. TCR V-J signatures able to tell the groups apart were searched for in a discovery cohort of 95 or so patients, of whom about 40 had Graves' ophthalmopathy and around 56 had stable Graves' hyperthyroidism. What the work shows at the level of the full study, not this receptor alone: In validation, the model predicted progression to ophthalmopathy with roughly 70% sensitivity and around 72% specificity, a median of 6.5 months before onset. A model built on a 13 V-J signature distinguished ophthalmopathy from stable hyperthyroidism, reaching over 85% sensitivity and 81.08% specificity in cross-validation and 80%/75% in testing. Most expanded thyroid clonotypes (frequency above 0.001) were also found in blood, which suggests that blood repertoires may mirror thyroid immune responses. No statistical method was used to fix the sample size in advance, and group allocation was not hidden from the investigators.

Amplification of TCR beta CDR3 regions was carried out from RNA transcripts. A first-round RT-PCR of the TCR CDR3 used the HTBI primer set with the Qiagen OneStep RT-PCR kit. Libraries were constructed in a second round of multiplex PCR, after which size selection and purification were performed. Paired-end sequencing of the libraries was performed with 100 bp reads on an Illumina HiSeq2000. Per the source publication's procedure: Raw data were processed with SOAPnuke, discarding reads with adapters, uncalled bases, mean Phred below 15, or no exact constant-primer or identifier match. High-quality paired reads were merged using COPE v1.2.5, and each unique nucleotide sequence was defined as a clonotype. Clonotypes were aligned to IMGT TRBV, TRBD and TRBJ reference segments using MiTCR v1.1. Analysis was restricted to V-J combinations with a frequency above 0.0001, which covered 99.2% of repertoires. The TCS score was defined as F50 (clonal expansion) divided by E x V (chaos), with BLOSUM62-based TCRdist calculated between CDR3 peptides within each V-J. Welch's t-statistics and random forest reduced roughly 500 V-J features to roughly 13, which were used in a naive Bayes classifier (R e1071). TCRdb reprocessing: public reads trimmed at Q25 with fastp, clones called with MiXCR, in-frame beta chains kept. Entries are consolidated by CDR3 protein sequence, retaining the most common genes and DNA. These V and J calls rely on TCRdb rather than the paper's analysis. Here the sample has approximately 380,000 distinct CDR3 sequences; 18% occur a single time. The top ten clones comprise less than 45% of the sample.

The CDR3, from cysteine to phenylalanine, totals 18 residues. Of all the DNA, just the CDR3 is kept, 54 bases in frame from base 1. Trimming accounts for 4 bases at V and 2 bases at J, while the number of junction bases matched to no gene is 8. The germline V gene sets CDR1 to SNHLY and CDR2 to FYNNEI. The sequence links TRBV2 to TRBJ1-6; TRBD1 agrees with 10 junctional bases. This TCR came from a man aged 18 to 35 with Graves' ophthalmopathy. The specimen sequenced was blood. The CDR3 protein: CASSAAGTGATYNSPLHF. The bases read TGTGCCAGCAGTGCCGCCGGGACAGGGGCCACCTATAATTCACCCCTCCACTTT.